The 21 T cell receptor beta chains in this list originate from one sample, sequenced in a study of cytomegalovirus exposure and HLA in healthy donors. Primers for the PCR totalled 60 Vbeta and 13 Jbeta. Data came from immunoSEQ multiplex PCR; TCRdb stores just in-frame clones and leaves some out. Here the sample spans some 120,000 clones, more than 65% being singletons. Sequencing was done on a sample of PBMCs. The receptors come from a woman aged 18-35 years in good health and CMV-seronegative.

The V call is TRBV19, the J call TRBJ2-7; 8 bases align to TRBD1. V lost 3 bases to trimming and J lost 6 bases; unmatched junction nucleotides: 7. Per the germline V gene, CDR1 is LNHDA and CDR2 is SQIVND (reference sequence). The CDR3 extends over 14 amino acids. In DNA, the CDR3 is TGTGCCAGTAGTATCAACGGACAGGGTGTCGAGCAGTACTTC. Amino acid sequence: CASSINGQGVEQYF.

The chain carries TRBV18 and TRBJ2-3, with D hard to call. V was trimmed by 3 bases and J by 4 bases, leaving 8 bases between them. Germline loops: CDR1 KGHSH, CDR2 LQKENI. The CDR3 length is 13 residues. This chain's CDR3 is CASSPLAADTQYF. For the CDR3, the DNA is TGTGCCAGCTCACCCTTGGCCGCAGATACGCAGTATTTT.

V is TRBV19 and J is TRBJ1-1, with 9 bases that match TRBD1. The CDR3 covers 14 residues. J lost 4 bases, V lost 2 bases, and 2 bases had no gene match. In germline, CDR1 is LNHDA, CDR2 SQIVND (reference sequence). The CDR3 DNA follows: TGTGCCAGTAGTATACAGGGACAGGGCACTGAAGCTTTCTTT. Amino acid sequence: CASSIQGQGTEAFF.

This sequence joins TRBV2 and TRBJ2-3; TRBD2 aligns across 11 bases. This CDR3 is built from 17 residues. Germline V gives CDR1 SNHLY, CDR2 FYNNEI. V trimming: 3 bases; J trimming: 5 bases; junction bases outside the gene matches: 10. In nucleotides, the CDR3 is TGTGCCAGCAGTGATTTGGGGGTACTAGCGGGGGAAGATACGCAGTATTTT. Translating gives CASSDLGVLAGEDTQYF.

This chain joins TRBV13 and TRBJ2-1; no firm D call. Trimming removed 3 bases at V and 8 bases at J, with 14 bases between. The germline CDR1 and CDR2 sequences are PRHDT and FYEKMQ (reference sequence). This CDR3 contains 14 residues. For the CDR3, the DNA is TGTGCCAGCAGCTTGGAAAATAGACTCTATGAGCAGTTCTTC. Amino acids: CASSLENRLYEQFF.

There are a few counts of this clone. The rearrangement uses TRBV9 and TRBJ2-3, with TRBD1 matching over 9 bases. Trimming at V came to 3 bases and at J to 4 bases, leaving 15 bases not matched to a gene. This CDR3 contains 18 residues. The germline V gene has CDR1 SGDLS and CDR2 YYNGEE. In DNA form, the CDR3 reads TGTGCCAGCAGCGGGGTAAGGACGGGACAGGGTTTTTCAGATACGCAGTATTTT. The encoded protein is CASSGVRTGQGFSDTQYF.

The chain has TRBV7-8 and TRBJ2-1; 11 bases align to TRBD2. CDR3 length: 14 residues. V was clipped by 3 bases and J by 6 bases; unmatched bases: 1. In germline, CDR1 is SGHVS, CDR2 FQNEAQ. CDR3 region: CASSLTSGANEQFF. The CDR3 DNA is TGTGCCAGCAGCTTGACTAGCGGGGCCAATGAGCAGTTCTTC.

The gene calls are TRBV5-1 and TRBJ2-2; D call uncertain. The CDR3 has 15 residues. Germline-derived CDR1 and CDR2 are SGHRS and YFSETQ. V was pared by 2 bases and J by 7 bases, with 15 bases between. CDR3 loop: CASSFLGRRGGELFF. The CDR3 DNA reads TGCGCCAGCAGCTTCCTCGGTCGCCGAGGCGGGGAGCTGTTTTTT.

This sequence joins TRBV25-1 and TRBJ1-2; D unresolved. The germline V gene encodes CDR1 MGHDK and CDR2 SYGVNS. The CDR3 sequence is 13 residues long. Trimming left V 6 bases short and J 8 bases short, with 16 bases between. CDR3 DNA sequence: TGTGCCAGCAGAGCAAAATCGGGAGGCGGCTACACCTTC. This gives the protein CASRAKSGGGYTF.

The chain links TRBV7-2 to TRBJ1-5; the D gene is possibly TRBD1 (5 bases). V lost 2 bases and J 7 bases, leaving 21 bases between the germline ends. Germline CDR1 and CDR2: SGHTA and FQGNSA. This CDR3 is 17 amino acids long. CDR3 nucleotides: TGTGCCAGCAGCTTATATGGGGGGGTAGCGGCGTCACAGCCCCAGCATTTT. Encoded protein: CASSLYGGVAASQPQHF.

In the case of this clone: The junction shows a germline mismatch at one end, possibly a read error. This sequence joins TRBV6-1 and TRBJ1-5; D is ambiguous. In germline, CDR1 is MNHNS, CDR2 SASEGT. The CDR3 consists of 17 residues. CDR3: CASSEAQGSGKYQRQHF. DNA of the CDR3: TGTGCCAGCAGTGAAGCGCAAGGCAGTGGTAAATATCAGCGCCAGCATTTT.

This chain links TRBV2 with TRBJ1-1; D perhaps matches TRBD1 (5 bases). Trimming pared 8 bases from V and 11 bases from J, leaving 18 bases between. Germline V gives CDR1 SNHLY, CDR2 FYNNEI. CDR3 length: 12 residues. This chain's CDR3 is CASGRDFFDAFF. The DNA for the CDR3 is TGTGCCAGCGGTAGGGACTTTTTTGATGCTTTCTTT.

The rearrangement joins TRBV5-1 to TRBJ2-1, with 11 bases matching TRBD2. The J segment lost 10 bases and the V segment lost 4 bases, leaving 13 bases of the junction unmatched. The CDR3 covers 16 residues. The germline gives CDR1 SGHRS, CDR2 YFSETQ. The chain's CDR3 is CASSVSLAGGPEEQFF. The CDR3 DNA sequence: TGCGCCAGCAGCGTGTCCTTAGCGGGAGGGCCTGAAGAGCAGTTCTTC.

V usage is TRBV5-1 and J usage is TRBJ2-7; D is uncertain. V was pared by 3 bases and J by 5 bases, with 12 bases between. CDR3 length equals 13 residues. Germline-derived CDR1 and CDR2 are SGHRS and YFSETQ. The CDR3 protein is CASSSPASDEQYF. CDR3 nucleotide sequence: TGCGCCAGCAGCTCGCCCGCCAGTGACGAGCAGTACTTC.

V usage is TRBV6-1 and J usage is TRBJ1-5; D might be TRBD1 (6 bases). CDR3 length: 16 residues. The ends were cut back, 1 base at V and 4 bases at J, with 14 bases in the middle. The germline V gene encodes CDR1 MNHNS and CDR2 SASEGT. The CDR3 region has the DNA TGTGCCAGCAGTGAAGGTATGGGGGCGTTTAATCAGCCCCAGCATTTT. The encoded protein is CASSEGMGAFNQPQHF.

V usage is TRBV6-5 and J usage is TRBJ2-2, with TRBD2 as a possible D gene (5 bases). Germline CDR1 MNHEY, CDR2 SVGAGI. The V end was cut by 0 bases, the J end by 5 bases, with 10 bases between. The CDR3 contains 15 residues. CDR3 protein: CASSYSRAQTGELFF. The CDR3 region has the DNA TGTGCCAGCAGTTACTCGAGGGCCCAGACCGGGGAGCTGTTTTTT.

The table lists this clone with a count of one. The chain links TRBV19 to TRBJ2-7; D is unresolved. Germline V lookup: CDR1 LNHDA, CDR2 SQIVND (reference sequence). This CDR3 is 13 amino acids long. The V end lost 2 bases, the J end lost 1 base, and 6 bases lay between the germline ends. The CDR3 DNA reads TGTGCCAGTAGTATACCCGGTTCCTACGAGCAGTACTTC. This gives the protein CASSIPGSYEQYF.

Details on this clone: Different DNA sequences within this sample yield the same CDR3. The CDR3 coding sequence is TGTGCCAGCAGTGAGGCGGTTTACCGGGGGGGTGAGGAGCAGTACTTC. Its translation: CASSEAVYRGGEEQYF. The chain has TRBV2 and TRBJ2-7, with TRBD2 matching 8 bases. CDR3 length equals 16 residues. Germline V lookup: CDR1 SNHLY, CDR2 FYNNEI. Losses at the gene ends were 3 bases for V and 7 bases for J; bases not matched to a gene: 14.

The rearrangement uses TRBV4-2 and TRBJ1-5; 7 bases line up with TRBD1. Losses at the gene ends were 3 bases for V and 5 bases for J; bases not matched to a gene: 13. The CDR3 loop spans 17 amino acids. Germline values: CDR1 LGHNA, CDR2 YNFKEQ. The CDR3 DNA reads TGTGCCAGCAGCCAGCACACCGGGACAGCAATTTATCAGCCCCAGCATTTT. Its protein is CASSQHTGTAIYQPQHF.

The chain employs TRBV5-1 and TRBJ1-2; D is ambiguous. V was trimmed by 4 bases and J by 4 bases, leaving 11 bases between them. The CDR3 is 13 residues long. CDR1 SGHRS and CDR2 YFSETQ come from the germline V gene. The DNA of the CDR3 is TGCGCCAGCAGCCTGAATGCCGGCTATGGCTACACCTTC. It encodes CASSLNAGYGYTF. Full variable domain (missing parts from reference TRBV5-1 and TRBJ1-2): KAGVTQTPRYLIKTRGQQVTLSCSPISGHRSVSWYQQTPGQGLQFLFEYFSETQRNKGNFPGRFSGRQFSNSRSEMNVSTLELGDSALYLCASSLNAGYGYTFGSGTRLTVV.

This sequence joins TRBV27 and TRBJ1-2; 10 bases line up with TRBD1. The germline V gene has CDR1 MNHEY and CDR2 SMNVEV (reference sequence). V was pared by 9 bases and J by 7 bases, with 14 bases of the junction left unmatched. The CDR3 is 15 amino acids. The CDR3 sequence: CASRTGGMSTRGYTF. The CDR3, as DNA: TGTGCCAGTAGGACAGGGGGTATGTCGACTCGTGGCTACACCTTC.